These 24 T cell receptor beta chains were all obtained from the same sample, sequenced in a study of blood T cell repertoires in COVID-19. Repertoires were generated with immunoSEQ multiplex PCR, while TCRdb's copy carries only in-frame clones and drops some. The data show around 97,000 clones, roughly 90% seen once. Sequenced input: peripheral blood. The receptors were sampled from a woman aged 80 or over in a cohort sampled during active COVID-19.

This clone came up once. The chain combines TRBV19 with TRBJ1-1; D gene uncertain. In germline, CDR1 is LNHDA, CDR2 SQIVND (reference sequence). V lost 7 bases, J lost 4 bases, and 16 bases lay in between. CDR3 size: 14 residues. The chain's CDR3 is CASNSPGGGTEAFF. DNA for the CDR3: TGTGCCAGTAATTCACCCGGAGGAGGCACTGAAGCTTTCTTT.

This clone has just one count. This chain connects TRBV10-3 to TRBJ1-2; perhaps TRBD1 as D (5 bases). Germline CDR1 ENHRY, CDR2 SYGVKD. V gave up 3 bases and J gave up 0 bases, with 11 bases separating them. The CDR3 has 15 residues. In DNA form, the CDR3 reads TGTGCCATCAGTGAATCAGGGAGGTCTAACTATGGCTACACCTTC. It codes for CAISESGRSNYGYTF.

This CDR3 is CASRFLAGGPNEQFF. In DNA, the CDR3 is TGTGCCAGCAGATTTTTAGCGGGGGGGCCGAATGAGCAGTTCTTC. This chain uses TRBV6-5 with TRBJ2-1, with 11 nucleotides matching TRBD2. The germline V gene has CDR1 MNHEY and CDR2 SVGAGI. CDR3 size: 15 residues. The V segment lost 6 bases and the J segment 7 bases; nucleotides outside the gene matches: 8.

In this sample, this clone turned up once. The CDR3 DNA reads as TGTGCCAGCTCACCACCGGGACAGATTCCCCACCCTACCAACACCGGGGAGCTGTTTTTT. This encodes CASSPPGQIPHPTNTGELFF. The rearrangement uses TRBV18 and TRBJ2-2, with 7 bases fitting TRBD1. The CDR3 consists of 20 residues. The V and J ends lost 0 bases and 2 bases, in that order; junction bases with no gene match: 15. From germline, CDR1 is KGHSH and CDR2 LQKENI.

This clone has a single count. This chain joins TRBV3-1 (or the pseudogene TRBV3-2) and TRBJ2-1, with 9 nucleotides matching TRBD1. The CDR3 extends over 19 amino acids. Germline lookup yields CDR1 LGHDT and CDR2 YNNKEL (reference sequence). Trimming removed 0 bases from V and 6 bases from J; junction bases left unmatched: 15. The CDR3 sequence: CASSQDRNRGRRNFNEQFF. The CDR3 DNA reads TGTGCCAGCAGCCAAGATAGGAACAGGGGGCGTCGGAACTTCAATGAGCAGTTCTTC.

A remark on this clone: This specimen includes other DNA sequences encoding the same CDR3. The CDR3 sequence is CATSDLTGGYGYTF. The CDR3 bases are TGTGCCACCAGTGATTTGACAGGGGGCTATGGCTACACCTTC. J is TRBJ1-2 and V is TRBV24-1, with TRBD1 matching 8 bases. Losses at the gene ends were 0 bases for V and 4 bases for J; bases not matched to a gene: 0. CDR3 length: 14 amino acids. Germline CDR1 KGHDR, CDR2 SFDVKD.

The V call is TRBV12-5, the J call TRBJ1-1; D is undetermined. The CDR3 loop spans 16 amino acids. Trimming took off 0 bases at V and 6 bases at J, with 17 bases between the two ends. Germline CDR1 reads LGHNT; CDR2 reads FRNRAP. CDR3 region: CASGLVLFGSRSEAFF. The CDR3 DNA is TGTGCTAGTGGTTTGGTACTTTTCGGGTCGCGATCTGAAGCTTTCTTT.

DNA of the CDR3: TGTGCCAGCAGCCCTCTAGGGGGGGTATACAATGAGCAGTTCTTC. It translates to CASSPLGGVYNEQFF. The gene calls are TRBV5-6 and TRBJ2-1; tentatively, D is TRBD2 (7 bases). CDR1 is SGHDT and CDR2 is YYEEEE in the germline V gene. V dropped 4 bases and J dropped 4 bases, with 15 bases sitting between them. This CDR3 spans 15 amino acids.

The chain uses TRBV19 and TRBJ1-1; 9 bases map to TRBD1. The germline CDR1 and CDR2 sequences are LNHDA and SQIVND (reference sequence). This CDR3 is 15 amino acids long. Trimming removed 9 bases from V and 2 bases from J; junction bases left unmatched: 10. The CDR3, as DNA: TGTGCCAGCAGGAAACAGGGGGCTGGAAACACTGAAGCTTTCTTT. Its translation is CASRKQGAGNTEAFF.

The J gene is TRBJ2-7, the V gene TRBV28; TRBD2 matches at 7 bases. Unmatched junction bases numbered 6, after V lost 4 bases and J lost 0 bases. CDR1 MDHEN and CDR2 SYDVKM come from the germline V gene. CDR3 length: 15 residues. The CDR3 is CASSSLAALSYEQYF. CDR3 bases: TGTGCCAGCAGTTCGCTAGCGGCCCTCTCCTACGAGCAGTACTTC.

V gene TRBV25-1 combines with J gene TRBJ1-6; D may be TRBD1 (6 bases). The V end was cut by 5 bases, the J end by 5 bases, with 10 bases between. This CDR3 contains 14 residues. Germline CDR1 reads MGHDK; CDR2 reads SYGVNS. CDR3 DNA: TGTGCCAGCAGTAAGGACAGAGATAATTCACCCCTCCACTTT. Protein sequence: CASSKDRDNSPLHF.

This clone was picked up one time. J is TRBJ1-1 and V is TRBV5-1; weak D call: TRBD1 (5 bases). Looked up from germline, CDR1 is SGHRS and CDR2 is YFSETQ. Trimming removed 4 bases at V and 5 bases at J, with 12 bases between. The length of the CDR3 is 13 residues. CDR3 amino acids: CASSAGPGTEAFF. The CDR3 coding sequence is TGCGCCAGCAGCGCGGGACCTGGGACTGAAGCTTTCTTT. The full variable domain, in which reference TRBV5-1 and TRBJ1-1 provide the parts outside the CDR3, is KAGVTQTPRYLIKTRGQQVTLSCSPISGHRSVSWYQQTPGQGLQFLFEYFSETQRNKGNFPGRFSGRQFSNSRSEMNVSTLELGDSALYLCASSAGPGTEAFFGQGTRLTVV.

The chain uses TRBV6-5 and TRBJ2-2; 7 bases line up with TRBD1. The V and J ends lost 2 bases and 1 base, in that order; junction bases with no gene match: 4. This CDR3 comprises 16 residues. Per the germline V gene, CDR1 is MNHEY and CDR2 is SVGAGI. In nucleotides, the CDR3 is TGTGCCAGCAGTTACCCGACAGGGATGAACACCGGGGAGCTGTTTTTT. Amino acids: CASSYPTGMNTGELFF.

This clone was picked up a small number of times. The rearrangement links TRBV28 to TRBJ2-1; 9 bases map to TRBD1. The length of the CDR3 is 17 residues. V lost 4 bases, J lost 0 bases, and 7 bases stayed unmatched. Looked up from germline, CDR1 is MDHEN and CDR2 is SYDVKM. CDR3 amino acids: CASSSTGGGTSYNEQFF. DNA for the CDR3: TGTGCCAGCAGTTCGACAGGGGGGGGCACCTCCTACAATGAGCAGTTCTTC.

This clone was counted a single time. DNA for the CDR3: TGTGCCAGTACCCAGGGCTATGGCTACACCTTC. It encodes CASTQGYGYTF. This chain connects TRBV19 to TRBJ1-2; D may be TRBD1 (5 bases). Germline assignment: CDR1 LNHDA and CDR2 SQIVND (reference sequence). The CDR3 covers 11 residues. V lost 7 bases and J 4 bases, leaving 7 bases between the germline ends. Full variable domain (missing parts from reference TRBV19 and TRBJ1-2): DGGITQSPKYLFRKEGQNVTLSCEQNLNHDAMYWYRQDPGQGLRLIYYSQIVNDFQKGDIAEGYSVSREKKESFPLTVTSAQKNPTAFYLCASTQGYGYTFGSGTRLTVV.

The chain joins TRBV19 to TRBJ2-2, with a tentative D call TRBD2 (6 bases). Trimming cost V 6 bases and J 10 bases, with 15 bases left between them. The germline gives CDR1 LNHDA, CDR2 SQIVND (reference sequence). This CDR3 is built from 13 residues. The CDR3 sequence: CASRDPGLLELFF. The DNA for the CDR3 is TGTGCCAGTAGGGACCCGGGACTCCTGGAGCTGTTTTTT. Using reference TRBV19 and TRBJ2-2 for the parts outside the CDR3, the full variable domain is DGGITQSPKYLFRKEGQNVTLSCEQNLNHDAMYWYRQDPGQGLRLIYYSQIVNDFQKGDIAEGYSVSREKKESFPLTVTSAQKNPTAFYLCASRDPGLLELFFGEGSRLTVL.

The chain carries TRBV15 and TRBJ2-7; 8 nucleotides align to TRBD1. The length of the CDR3 is 14 residues. Germline CDR1 is LNHNV and CDR2 is YYDKDF (reference sequence). V lost 6 bases to trimming and J lost 6 bases; unmatched junction nucleotides: 10. The CDR3 DNA is TGTGCCACCAGTTACGCGGGACAGGCGGCCGAGCAGTACTTC. Translation gives CATSYAGQAAEQYF.

The rearrangement joins TRBV3-1 (or the pseudogene TRBV3-2) to TRBJ2-1; 11 bases map to TRBD2. CDR3 length equals 15 residues. The V and J ends lost 1 base and 10 bases, in that order; junction bases with no gene match: 6. The germline V gene encodes CDR1 LGHDT and CDR2 YNNKEL (reference sequence). The CDR3 sequence is CASSQVRLAGGEQFF. The CDR3 nucleotides are TGTGCCAGCAGCCAAGTCCGGCTAGCGGGAGGAGAGCAGTTCTTC.

A word on this clone: A junction boundary mismatches the germline segment, possibly from a read error. V is TRBV5-1 and J is TRBJ2-5; 10 nucleotides align to TRBD1. This CDR3 spans 14 amino acids. Germline values: CDR1 SGHRS, CDR2 YFSETQ. The CDR3 spells CASSPRTGGETQYF. Written as DNA, the CDR3 is TGCGCCAGCAGCCCCCGGACAGGGGGAGAGACCCAATACTTC.

In this sample, this clone turned up a few times. The chain's CDR3 is CASSIPPAGSTEAFF. CDR3 nucleotide sequence: TGTGCCAGCTCTATCCCACCAGCGGGGAGCACTGAAGCTTTCTTT. The gene calls are TRBV18 and TRBJ1-1; D gene uncertain. CDR1 is KGHSH, CDR2 LQKENI, per germline. V lost 6 bases, J lost 4 bases, and 18 bases lay in between. The CDR3 runs 15 residues. The variable domain in full, with the rest retrieved from reference TRBV18 and TRBJ1-1, is NAGVMQNPRHLVRRRGQEARLRCSPMKGHSHVYWYRQLPEEGLKFMVYLQKENIIDESGMPKERFSAEFPKEGPSILRIQQVVRGDSAAYFCASSIPPAGSTEAFFGQGTRLTVV.

This chain links TRBV6-1 with TRBJ1-6; 8 bases match TRBD1. This CDR3 spans 16 amino acids. The V segment lost 4 bases and the J segment 13 bases; nucleotides outside the gene matches: 15. From germline, CDR1 is MNHNS and CDR2 SASEGT. CDR3 in amino acids: CASSVPGGQVMSPLHF. CDR3 in DNA: TGTGCCAGCAGTGTCCCTGGGGGACAGGTTATGTCCCCCCTCCACTTT.

The chain joins TRBV18 to TRBJ2-7, with 9 bases aligning to TRBD1. The CDR3 contains 13 residues. The germline V gene has CDR1 KGHSH and CDR2 LQKENI. V was pared by 3 bases and J by 6 bases, with 3 bases of the junction left unmatched. The DNA of the CDR3 is TGTGCCAGCTCACCTGGACAGGGGATCGAGCAGTACTTC. Its translation: CASSPGQGIEQYF.

This chain joins TRBV30 and TRBJ1-5; 10 bases map to TRBD1. Germline trimming cut 0 bases from V and 5 bases from J; bases unmatched to any gene: 1. The germline V gene encodes CDR1 GTSNPN and CDR2 SVGIG (reference sequence). This CDR3 has 14 residues. The CDR3 sequence: CAWSVGTGDQPQHF. The CDR3 nucleotides read TGTGCCTGGAGTGTTGGGACAGGGGATCAGCCCCAGCATTTT. Complete variable domain (other parts from reference TRBV30 and TRBJ1-5): SQTIHQWPATLVQPVGSPLSLECTVEGTSNPNLYWYRQAAGRGLQLLFYSVGIGQISSEVPQNLSASRPQDRQFILSSKKLLLSDSGFYLCAWSVGTGDQPQHFGDGTRLSIL.

This clone showed up just once. The chain links TRBV25-1 to TRBJ2-7; 9 bases match TRBD2. CDR3 length: 13 amino acids. The germline V gene has CDR1 MGHDK and CDR2 SYGVNS. The V segment lost 6 bases and the J segment 5 bases; nucleotides outside the gene matches: 5. The CDR3 DNA reads TGTGCCAGCAGCTATAGCGGGAGCGACGAGCAGTACTTC. It specifies CASSYSGSDEQYF.